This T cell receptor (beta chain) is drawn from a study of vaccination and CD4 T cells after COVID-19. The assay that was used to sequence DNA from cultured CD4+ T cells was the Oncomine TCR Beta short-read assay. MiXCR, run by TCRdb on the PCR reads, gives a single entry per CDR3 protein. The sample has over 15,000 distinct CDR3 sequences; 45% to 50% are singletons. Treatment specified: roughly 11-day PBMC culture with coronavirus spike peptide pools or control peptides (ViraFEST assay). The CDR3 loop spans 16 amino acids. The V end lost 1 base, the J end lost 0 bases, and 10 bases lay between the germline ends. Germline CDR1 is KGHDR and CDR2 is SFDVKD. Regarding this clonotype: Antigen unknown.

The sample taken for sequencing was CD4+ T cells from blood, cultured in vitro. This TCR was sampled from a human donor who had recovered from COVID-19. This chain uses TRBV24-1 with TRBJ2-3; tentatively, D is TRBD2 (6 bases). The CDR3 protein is CATSDLRGTSTDTQYF. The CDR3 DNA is TGTGCCACCAGTGATTTAAGAGGGACTAGCACAGATACGCAGTATTTT.